The 17 T cell receptor beta chains below were found in one sample sequenced in a study of identical twins. TCRdb itself ran the 5' RACE reads through MiXCR, one entry per CDR3 protein. The data show roughly 770,000 distinct CDR3 sequences, roughly 18% seen once. The sample was also reused in another study, on T cells expressing NK-cell markers.

Material: PBMCs. Source of these receptors: a woman under 30 in good health.

In its sample, this clonotype was seen many times. J is TRBJ2-1 and V is TRBV7-2, with TRBD2 identical over 8 bases. Unmatched junction bases numbered 10, after V lost 5 bases and J lost 4 bases. This CDR3 comprises 16 residues. Germline loops: CDR1 SGHTA, CDR2 FQGNSA. This CDR3 is CASSPRTSGWYNEQFF. The CDR3 bases are TGTGCCAGCAGCCCCCGAACTAGCGGATGGTACAATGAGCAGTTCTTC.

This chain connects TRBV27 to TRBJ1-3, with 8 bases aligning to TRBD1. CDR1 is MNHEY and CDR2 is SMNVEV in the germline V gene (reference sequence). Trimming at V came to 2 bases and at J to 4 bases, leaving 1 base not matched to a gene. This CDR3 spans 14 amino acids. The CDR3 nucleotides are TGTGCCAGCAGTTTACAGGGGGCAGGAAACACCATATATTTT. It codes for CASSLQGAGNTIYF.

This clonotype was picked up a small number of times. The rearrangement joins TRBV7-9 to TRBJ2-5, with a tentative D call TRBD2 (6 bases). From germline, CDR1 is SEHNR and CDR2 FQNEAQ (reference sequence). V lost 6 bases and J lost 4, with 15 bases in between. The CDR3 loop spans 14 amino acids. CDR3: CASSILGGAETQYF. The DNA of the CDR3 is TGTGCCAGCAGTATCTTGGGCGGGGCAGAGACCCAGTACTTC.

The genes are TRBV4-2 and TRBJ1-3; D gene ambiguous. CDR1 and CDR2 (germline): LGHNA, YNFKEQ. Trimming left V 0 bases short and J 2 bases short, with 11 bases between. CDR3 size: 16 residues. The CDR3 is CASSQEGGQTGNTIYF. The CDR3 DNA follows: TGTGCCAGCAGCCAAGAAGGAGGGCAGACTGGAAACACCATATATTTT.

This clonotype turned up a few times. The V call is TRBV5-1, the J call TRBJ2-7, with 7 bases fitting TRBD2. The junction had 9 bases not matched to a gene; V was cut back by 0 bases and J by 3 bases. The CDR3 consists of 16 residues. From germline, CDR1 is SGHRS and CDR2 YFSETQ. This CDR3 is CASSLGPTSAYYEQYF. The CDR3 DNA reads as TGCGCCAGCAGCTTGGGTCCAACTAGCGCCTACTACGAGCAGTACTTC.

The J gene is TRBJ2-7, the V gene TRBV20-1, with 8 bases identical to TRBD2. The V gene end was trimmed by 6 bases and the J gene end by 3 bases; junction bases not matched to a gene: 10. The germline gives CDR1 DFQATT, CDR2 SNEGSKA (reference sequence). The CDR3 contains 14 residues. The CDR3 DNA follows: TGCAGTGCCTTAAGCGGGGGAGGGGGCTACGAGCAGTACTTC. Its protein product is CSALSGGGGYEQYF.

This clonotype was seen at least ten times. This chain links TRBV4-3 with TRBJ2-3; 10 bases line up with TRBD2. CDR3 length equals 16 residues. The germline V gene has CDR1 LGHNA and CDR2 YSLEER. The V segment lost 2 bases and the J segment 6 bases; nucleotides outside the gene matches: 8. The CDR3 sequence is CASSQFSSGGIDTQYF. The DNA of the CDR3 is TGCGCCAGCAGCCAATTCTCTAGCGGGGGAATCGATACGCAGTATTTT.

The chain is built from TRBV12-3 or TRBV12-4 and TRBJ2-7, with D unresolved. V was shortened by 5 bases and J by 9 bases, with 14 bases between the two germline ends. The CDR3 loop spans 12 amino acids. CDR3 region: CASSLQRFAQYF. The CDR3 region has the DNA TGTGCCAGCAGTCTCCAAAGGTTCGCGCAGTACTTC.

V is TRBV12-3 or TRBV12-4 and J is TRBJ2-1; 8 bases are a match to TRBD2. The CDR3 loop spans 14 amino acids. J lost 4 bases, V lost 5 bases, and 4 bases had no gene match. Here the CDR3 DNA reads TGTGCCAGCAGTCTGACTAGCGCTTACAATGAGCAGTTCTTC. Amino acid sequence: CASSLTSAYNEQFF.

V gene TRBV7-9 combines with J gene TRBJ2-3; 12 bases fit TRBD2. Trimming cost V 5 bases and J 4 bases; bases outside gene matches: 10. The CDR3 has 17 residues. CDR1 and CDR2 (germline): SEHNR, FQNEAQ (reference sequence). As DNA, the CDR3 is TGTGCCAGCAGCCCAGGGACTAGCGGGTCAGGTCCAGATACGCAGTATTTT. As protein: CASSPGTSGSGPDTQYF.

In its sample, this clonotype was seen a few times. V and J are TRBV12-3 or TRBV12-4 and TRBJ2-1, with 8 bases lining up with TRBD2. J was trimmed by 2 bases and V by 3 bases; bases with no gene match: 9. This CDR3 contains 17 residues. DNA of the CDR3: TGTGCCAGCAGTTTGAAGGCGGGGGGACCCGCCTACAATGAGCAGTTCTTC. This translates into CASSLKAGGPAYNEQFF.

CDR3 sequence: CASSPAEGQPQHF. The CDR3 nucleotides are TGTGCCAGCTCACCCGCGGAAGGTCAGCCCCAGCATTTT. The chain has TRBV18 and TRBJ1-5; D uncertain. V lost 3 bases to trimming and J lost 6 bases, with 9 bases between them. Germline V gives CDR1 KGHSH, CDR2 LQKENI. This CDR3 spans 13 amino acids.

Only a few counts were recorded for this clonotype. This chain links TRBV6-1 with TRBJ2-7; either TRBD1 or TRBD2 may fit D (5 bases each). CDR1 is MNHNS and CDR2 is SASEGT in the germline V gene. The CDR3 sequence is 14 residues long. Trimming removed 6 bases at V and 5 bases at J, with 17 bases between. CDR3 nucleotides: TGTGCCAGCAGGCCCCTCGGGCCGGGACACGAGCAGTACTTC. Its translation is CASRPLGPGHEQYF.

The V gene is TRBV7-3, the J gene TRBJ2-2; possibly TRBD2 for D (5 bases). The CDR3 runs 14 residues. Germline CDR1 SGHTA, CDR2 FQGTGA. Trimming shortened V by 6 bases and J by 7 bases, and 15 bases separated the two germline ends. The CDR3, as DNA: TGTGCCAGCAGTTATGCCGGGGAGAGCGGGGAGCTGTTTTTT. It codes for CASSYAGESGELFF.

Worth noting for this clonotype: The junction differs from germline at one of its ends, possibly a read error. The V gene is TRBV6-1, the J gene TRBJ2-7; no firm D call. Germline values: CDR1 MNHNS, CDR2 SASEGT. This CDR3 region has 14 residues. CDR3 residues: CAGSLPASSYEQYF. CDR3 DNA sequence: TGTGCCGGCAGTCTCCCGGCCAGCTCCTACGAGCAGTACTTC.

The sample holds a few counts of this clonotype. The chain uses TRBV7-9 and TRBJ1-2; 9 bases agree with TRBD1. J gave up 4 bases and V 5 bases, and 5 bases lay outside the gene matches. Per germline, CDR1 SEHNR and CDR2 FQNEAQ (reference sequence). The CDR3 covers 14 residues. In nucleotides, the CDR3 is TGTGCCAGCAGCACACAGGGGGCTGGCTATGGCTACACCTTC. Its translation: CASSTQGAGYGYTF.

This rearrangement joins TRBV9 to TRBJ1-3, with D unclear. CDR1 is SGDLS and CDR2 is YYNGEE in the germline V gene. This CDR3 region has 10 residues. Between the trimmed V and J ends, which lost 3 bases and 8 bases, there was a span of 3 bases. CDR3: CASSGDTIYF. Here the CDR3 DNA reads TGTGCCAGCAGCGGGGACACCATATATTTT.